Given below is one TCR beta chain in context. The target antigen is unknown. The data were produced by immunoSEQ multiplex PCR, yet TCRdb's version contains in-frame clones alone and is incomplete. There are about 100,000 clones in the sample; approximately 90% occur only once, and 8% to 8.5% lies in the top ten. These data are taken from a study of T cell responses to AZD1222 COVID-19 vaccine. Study observations and caveats: Clonal diversity may have been underestimated in mostly white British donors.

The sample consisted of peripheral blood, taken 28 days after the second AZD1222 dose. This TCR came from an adult who received the AZD1222 COVID-19 vaccine.

As DNA, the CDR3 is TGTGCCAGCAGCAGGACAGGGGTCTACGAGCAGTACTTC. It is translated as CASSRTGVYEQYF. The chain recombines TRBV11-2 with TRBJ2-7; 9 bases fit TRBD1. V lost 5 bases and J lost 3; bases outside the gene matches: 2. CDR1 SGHAT and CDR2 FQNNGV come from the germline V gene. This CDR3 contains 13 residues.